Listed below are T cell receptor beta chains from one sample, sequenced in a study of cytotoxic CD8 clonotypes in ibrutinib-treated CLL. Profiled with immunoSEQ multiplex PCR; TCRdb holds only in-frame clones, not every one. The sample includes roughly 76,000 clones, approximately 80% of them seen just once. Sequenced material: PBMCs, taken at disease progression, from a patient treated with ibrutinib. Source of these receptors: a human donor with chronic lymphocytic leukemia. The conserved cysteine and the conserved F or W are not part of the CDR3 here.

cdr3_aa: AISELAGEETQY
v_call: TRBV10-3
j_call: TRBJ2-5

cdr3_aa: ASSPSIEQY
v_call: TRBV18
j_call: TRBJ2-7

cdr3_aa: ASNPGLSAYGYT
v_call: TRBV19
j_call: TRBJ1-2

cdr3_aa: ATRVLAGEAYEQY
v_call: TRBV15
j_call: TRBJ2-7

cdr3_aa: ASSSLVGVNGGELF
v_call: TRBV5-5
j_call: TRBJ2-2

cdr3_aa: ASTTLGHYGYT
v_call: TRBV6-1
j_call: TRBJ1-2

cdr3_aa: ASSVGGRTGPQFQY
v_call: TRBV9
j_call: TRBJ2-4

cdr3_aa: ASSIGTGRSYGYT
v_call: TRBV19
j_call: TRBJ1-2

cdr3_aa: ASSFLSLGYEQY
v_call: TRBV27
j_call: TRBJ2-7

cdr3_aa: ASSPGNSYEQY
v_call: TRBV14
j_call: TRBJ2-7

cdr3_aa: ASSPRAISGYT
v_call: TRBV18
j_call: TRBJ1-2

cdr3_aa: ASSFSRVNYGYT
v_call: TRBV7-8
j_call: TRBJ1-2

cdr3_aa: ASSQERWGQGSTEAF
v_call: TRBV4-1
j_call: TRBJ1-1

cdr3_aa: ASSPSGYGYT
v_call: TRBV10-2
j_call: TRBJ1-2

cdr3_aa: ASRYLAESTDTQY
v_call: TRBV5-1
j_call: TRBJ2-3

cdr3_aa: ASSLMGPRNGETQY
v_call: TRBV2
j_call: TRBJ2-5

cdr3_aa: ATSSGFEAVAF
v_call: TRBV15
j_call: TRBJ1-1

cdr3_aa: ASSESQQPEKLF
v_call: TRBV10-1
j_call: TRBJ1-4

cdr3_aa: ASSQGGTAIQDTIY
v_call: TRBV4-1
j_call: TRBJ1-3

cdr3_aa: ASSVGGLPYGYT
v_call: TRBV9
j_call: TRBJ1-2

cdr3_aa: ASGFVLGQGATEAF
v_call: TRBV2
j_call: TRBJ1-1

cdr3_aa: ASSLVRTGEETQY
v_call: TRBV5-1
j_call: TRBJ2-5

cdr3_aa: ASSTGTENTGELF
v_call: TRBV28
j_call: TRBJ2-2

cdr3_aa: ASSLAPGPSYGYT
v_call: TRBV5-5
j_call: TRBJ1-2

cdr3_aa: ASRVGVNQPQH
v_call: TRBV10-2
j_call: TRBJ1-5

cdr3_aa: ASRNNRLLYNEQF
v_call: TRBV6-5
j_call: TRBJ2-1

cdr3_aa: ASRTGTANTEAF
v_call: TRBV27
j_call: TRBJ1-1

cdr3_aa: ASSLPGGLKPQH
v_call: TRBV28
j_call: TRBJ1-5

cdr3_aa: ASSPDGTSNQPQH
v_call: TRBV7-3
j_call: TRBJ1-5

cdr3_aa: ASSPRTGANMNTEAF
v_call: TRBV18
j_call: TRBJ1-1

cdr3_aa: ASSLRGTYNEQF
v_call: TRBV5-4
j_call: TRBJ2-1

cdr3_aa: ASSLGATMEANVLT
v_call: TRBV5-1
j_call: TRBJ2-6

cdr3_aa: ASSLGAGDQPQH
v_call: TRBV7-8
j_call: TRBJ1-5

cdr3_aa: ASSSAGTPPYGYT
v_call: TRBV27
j_call: TRBJ1-2

cdr3_aa: ASRRGLAYEQY
v_call: TRBV7-2
j_call: TRBJ2-7

cdr3_aa: ASSSRTGPVFYGYT
v_call: TRBV6-5
j_call: TRBJ1-2

cdr3_aa: ASSGGTVHNEQF
v_call: TRBV11-3
j_call: TRBJ2-1

cdr3_aa: ASSHRQGSGDYGYT
v_call: TRBV4-1
j_call: TRBJ1-2

cdr3_aa: ASSSGSSTDTQY
v_call: TRBV5-1
j_call: TRBJ2-3

cdr3_aa: ASSNLQGVAKNIQY
v_call: TRBV19
j_call: TRBJ2-4